The 17 T cell receptor beta chains given below trace back to one sample, sequenced in a study of T cell repertoires in cytomegalovirus infection. Antigen specificity for these receptors is unknown. TCRdb independently ran MiXCR on the reads; one entry per CDR3 protein. The table lists fewer than 1,000,000 distinct CDR3 sequences, around 32% of them singletons. Sequences were derived from cultured CD8+ T cells from PBMCs, sampled from culture after CMV antigen stimulation. The receptors stem from a human donor in good health (CMV status not recorded). Some clones in this sample may be carry-over from other donors' samples.

The rearrangement uses TRBV29-1 and TRBJ2-3; maybe TRBD2 (7 bases). V lost 0 bases and J lost 2, with 12 bases in between. This CDR3 has 15 residues. The germline V gene encodes CDR1 SQVTM and CDR2 ANQGSEA. The CDR3 region has the DNA TGCAGCGTTGAAGATAGGGGGGGGGTCACAGATACGCAGTATTTT. This gives the protein CSVEDRGGVTDTQYF.

This sequence joins TRBV6-1 and TRBJ2-5; 8 positions agree with TRBD2. The germline CDR1 and CDR2 sequences are MNHNS and SASEGT. Trimming at V came to 8 bases and at J to 4 bases, leaving 9 bases not matched to a gene. This CDR3 region has 14 residues. CDR3 nucleotides: TGTGCCAGCCTCCGGGGGGGGGGCCTAGAGACCCAGTACTTC. Translated, it gives CASLRGGGLETQYF.

This clonotype was recorded many times. J is TRBJ2-5 and V is TRBV5-6; D assignment may be TRBD1 or TRBD2 (5 bases each). The CDR3 consists of 14 residues. Germline assignment: CDR1 SGHDT and CDR2 YYEEEE. The ends were cut back, 4 bases at V and 5 bases at J, with 15 bases in the middle. The CDR3 is CASSQGPPSETQYF. The CDR3 region has the DNA TGTGCCAGCAGCCAGGGACCCCCGTCGGAGACCCAGTACTTC.

This clonotype was seen just once. The chain combines TRBV2 with TRBJ2-3, with D perhaps TRBD1 or TRBD2 (5 bases each). Looked up from germline, CDR1 is SNHLY and CDR2 is FYNNEI. Trimming took 4 bases from V and 6 from J, leaving 17 bases between them. The CDR3 totals 15 residues. CDR3 coding DNA: TGTGCCAGCAGTGTCGGGACCACTAACGCGGATACGCAGTATTTT. This encodes CASSVGTTNADTQYF.

This clonotype was observed a handful of times. The V and J genes are TRBV25-1 and TRBJ1-2, with TRBD1 matching 7 bases. Germline V gives CDR1 MGHDK, CDR2 SYGVNS. V trimming: 6 bases; J trimming: 0 bases; junction bases outside the gene matches: 7. The CDR3 is 15 residues long. CDR3 nucleotide sequence: TGTGCCAGCAGAGACCCAGGGGGTACTAACTATGGCTACACCTTC. Translation: CASRDPGGTNYGYTF.

This clonotype was picked up a small number of times. The chain carries TRBV19 and TRBJ1-5, with no clear D. Germline V gene data show CDR1 as LNHDA and CDR2 as SQIVND (reference sequence). The CDR3 has 13 residues. V gave up 11 bases and J gave up 4 bases, with 15 bases separating them. The CDR3 loop reads CASMRWENQPQHF. The CDR3 DNA reads as TGTGCCTCTATGAGGTGGGAAAATCAGCCCCAGCATTTT.

The chain has TRBV5-6 and TRBJ2-7, with 11 positions matching TRBD2. The V gene end was trimmed by 4 bases and the J gene end by 6 bases; junction bases not matched to a gene: 3. CDR1 SGHDT and CDR2 YYEEEE come from the germline V gene. The CDR3 length is 13 residues. CDR3 sequence (DNA): TGTGCCAGCAGCATAGGGACTAGCGGCGAGCAGTACGTC. This translates into CASSIGTSGEQYV.

This clonotype was seen a few times. The V and J genes are TRBV2 and TRBJ1-1; D is ambiguous. V lost 8 bases to trimming and J lost 7 bases, with 14 bases between them. The CDR3 totals 12 residues. The germline CDR1 and CDR2 sequences are SNHLY and FYNNEI. CDR3 protein: CASPPPLNEAFF. In DNA form, the CDR3 reads TGTGCCAGCCCCCCTCCCCTTAATGAAGCTTTCTTT.

This chain connects TRBV5-1 to TRBJ1-1; unclear D gene. The V end was cut by 0 bases, the J end by 4 bases, with 7 bases between. The germline V gene has CDR1 SGHRS and CDR2 YFSETQ. The CDR3 covers 13 residues. The DNA for the CDR3 is TGCGCCAGCAGCTTGGAGTGGTCCACTGAAGCTTTCTTT. Translated, it gives CASSLEWSTEAFF.

This clonotype was counted at least ten times. The chain carries TRBV7-8 and TRBJ1-1; TRBD1 is a possible D gene (6 bases). The CDR3 spans 14 residues. The V end lost 5 bases, the J end lost 1 base, and 11 bases lay between the germline ends. Looked up from germline, CDR1 is SGHVS and CDR2 is FQNEAQ. The CDR3 sequence is CASSPRTANTEAFF. CDR3 coding DNA: TGTGCCAGCAGCCCCCGGACAGCGAACACTGAAGCTTTCTTT.

On this clonotype itself: A much larger clonotype is one base distant, so this may be a read error. This sequence joins TRBV7-9 and TRBJ2-7; 14 nucleotides agree with TRBD2. This CDR3 region has 16 residues. Germline V gives CDR1 SEHNR, CDR2 FQNEAQ (reference sequence). CDR3 in amino acids: CASSWGLAGESPERYF. CDR3 DNA: TGTGCCAGCAGCTGGGGACTAGCGGGGGAGTCGCCCGAGCGGTACTTC.

The chain links TRBV5-6 to TRBJ1-1; no reliable D call. Deletions cut 4 bases from V and 1 base from J, with 8 bases between. There are 13 residues in the CDR3. In germline, CDR1 is SGHDT, CDR2 YYEEEE. This chain's CDR3 is CASSDTSNTEAFF. The CDR3 region has the DNA TGTGCCAGCAGCGACACCTCGAACACTGAAGCTTTCTTT.

On this clonotype: A much larger clone differs by one base, so this may be a read error. CDR3 protein: CASSTRPNNEQFF. CDR3 sequence (DNA): TGTGCCAGCAGCACCCGCCCCAACAATGAGCAGTTCTTC. V is TRBV7-2 and J is TRBJ2-1; D call uncertain. V lost 5 bases and J 5 bases, leaving 10 bases between the germline ends. The CDR3 loop spans 13 amino acids. Per the germline V gene, CDR1 is SGHTA and CDR2 is FQGNSA.

The V call is TRBV7-3, the J call TRBJ2-4, with 10 nucleotides matching TRBD1. CDR3 length equals 14 residues. Germline V CDR1 and CDR2: SGHTA, FQGTGA. V gave up 4 bases and J gave up 7 bases; unmatched junction bases: 4. In DNA form, the CDR3 reads TGTGCCAGCAGCTCTCCGGACAGGGGGAACATTCAGTACTTC. Protein sequence: CASSSPDRGNIQYF.

This rearrangement joins TRBV6-5 to TRBJ2-1; 8 bases are a match to TRBD2. V was clipped by 5 bases and J by 0 bases; unmatched bases: 15. This CDR3 has 19 residues. The V gene's germline CDR1 is MNHEY and CDR2 SVGAGI. CDR3 sequence reads: CASSPGLALFRSSYNEQFF. The CDR3 DNA is TGTGCCAGCAGTCCAGGACTAGCTCTTTTTCGGAGCTCCTACAATGAGCAGTTCTTC.

The sample holds many counts of this clonotype. The chain has TRBV7-9 and TRBJ1-4, with 12 bases fitting TRBD1. V lost 5 bases to trimming and J lost 2 bases; unmatched junction nucleotides: 6. The CDR3 runs to 17 residues. The germline gives CDR1 SEHNR, CDR2 FQNEAQ (reference sequence). CDR3 nucleotides: TGTGCCAGCAGCACCGGGACAGGGGGCACGACTAATGAAAAACTGTTTTTT. Encoded protein: CASSTGTGGTTNEKLFF.

The V and J genes are TRBV20-1 and TRBJ1-5; D unresolved. In germline, CDR1 is DFQATT, CDR2 SNEGSKA (reference sequence). The ends were cut back, 0 bases at V and 0 bases at J, with 6 bases in the middle. The CDR3 runs to 14 residues. The CDR3 nucleotides read TGCAGTGCTAGAGAAGGATATAGCAATCAGCCCCAGCATTTT. This encodes CSAREGYSNQPQHF.